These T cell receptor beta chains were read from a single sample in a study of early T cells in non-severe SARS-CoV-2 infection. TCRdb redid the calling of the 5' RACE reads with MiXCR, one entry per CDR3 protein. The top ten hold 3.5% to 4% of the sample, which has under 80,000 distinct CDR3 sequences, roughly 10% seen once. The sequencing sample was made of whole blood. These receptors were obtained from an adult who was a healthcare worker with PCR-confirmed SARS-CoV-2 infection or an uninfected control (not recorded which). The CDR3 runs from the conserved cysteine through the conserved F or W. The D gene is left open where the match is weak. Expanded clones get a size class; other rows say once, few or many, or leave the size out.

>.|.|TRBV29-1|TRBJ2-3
CSVEGLADTQYF
TGCAGCGTTGAGGGGCTAGCAGATACGCAGTATTTT
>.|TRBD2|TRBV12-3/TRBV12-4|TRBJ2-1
CASSFRLAGGNEQFF
TGTGCCAGCAGTTTCCGGCTAGCGGGGGGGAATGAGCAGTTCTTC
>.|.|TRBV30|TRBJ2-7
CAWSTVYEQYF
TGTGCCTGGTCGACAGTCTACGAGCAGTACTTC
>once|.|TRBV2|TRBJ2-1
CASTVEWGNEQFF
TGTGCCAGCACCGTAGAGTGGGGGAATGAGCAGTTCTTC
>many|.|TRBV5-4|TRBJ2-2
CASSFDSRTVNTGELFF
TGTGCCAGCAGCTTCGATTCCCGGACAGTGAACACCGGGGAGCTGTTTTTT
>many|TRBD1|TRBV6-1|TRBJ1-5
CASSAGTGGDSNQPQHF
TGTGCCAGCAGTGCCGGGACAGGGGGGGATAGCAATCAGCCCCAGCATTTT
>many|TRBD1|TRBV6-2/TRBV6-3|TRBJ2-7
CASALPGQEELF
TGTGCCAGCGCTTTACCGGGACAGGAGGAGCTTTTC
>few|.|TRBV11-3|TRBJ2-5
CASSLGPMKGQETQYF
TGTGCCAGCAGCTTAGGACCCATGAAGGGCCAAGAGACCCAGTACTTC
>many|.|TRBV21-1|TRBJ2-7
CASIGAGDAVPSYEQYF
TGTGCCAGCATAGGGGCGGGCGACGCAGTACCCTCCTACGAGCAGTACTTC
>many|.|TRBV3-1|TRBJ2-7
CASSQSPSFSSYEQYF
TGTGCCAGCAGCCAAAGCCCTAGCTTTAGCTCCTACGAGCAGTACTTC
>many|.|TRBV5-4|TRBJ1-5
CASSPDSFHSNQPQHF
TGTGCCAGCAGCCCGGACAGCTTCCATAGCAATCAGCCCCAGCATTTT
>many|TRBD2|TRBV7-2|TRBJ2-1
CASNLATSGEQFF
TGTGCCAGCAACTTAGCGACTAGCGGTGAGCAGTTCTTC
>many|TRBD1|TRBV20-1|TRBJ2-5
CSASGTGGTETQYF
TGCAGTGCATCCGGGACAGGGGGTACAGAGACCCAGTACTTC
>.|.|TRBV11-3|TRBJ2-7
CASSGAVGEQYF
TGTGCCAGCAGCGGGGCCGTGGGGGAGCAGTACTTC
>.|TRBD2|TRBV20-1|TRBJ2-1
CSARSGGRSYNEQFF
TGCAGTGCCCGTAGCGGGGGACGATCCTACAATGAGCAGTTCTTC
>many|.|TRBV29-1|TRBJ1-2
CSVRGQLSGYGYTF
TGCAGCGTTCGCGGGCAACTCTCGGGGTATGGCTACACCTTC
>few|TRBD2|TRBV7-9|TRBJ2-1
CASAAWGGSYNEQFF
TGTGCCAGCGCCGCCTGGGGGGGCTCCTACAATGAGCAGTTCTTC
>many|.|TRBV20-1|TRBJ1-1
CSARREMNTEAFF
TGCAGTGCTAGGAGGGAGATGAACACTGAAGCTTTCTTT
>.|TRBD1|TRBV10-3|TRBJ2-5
CAISLDRTGVVETQYF
TGTGCCATCAGCCTAGACCGGACAGGGGTCGTCGAGACCCAGTACTTC
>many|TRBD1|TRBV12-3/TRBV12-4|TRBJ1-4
CASSLDRGSNEKLFF
TGTGCCAGCAGTTTAGACAGGGGATCGAATGAAAAACTGTTTTTT
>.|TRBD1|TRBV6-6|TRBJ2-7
CASSGQGMIHEQYF
TGTGCCAGCAGCGGACAGGGAATGATCCACGAGCAGTACTTC
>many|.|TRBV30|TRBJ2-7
CASNQGMAYEQYF
TGTGCCTCAAACCAGGGAATGGCCTACGAGCAGTACTTC